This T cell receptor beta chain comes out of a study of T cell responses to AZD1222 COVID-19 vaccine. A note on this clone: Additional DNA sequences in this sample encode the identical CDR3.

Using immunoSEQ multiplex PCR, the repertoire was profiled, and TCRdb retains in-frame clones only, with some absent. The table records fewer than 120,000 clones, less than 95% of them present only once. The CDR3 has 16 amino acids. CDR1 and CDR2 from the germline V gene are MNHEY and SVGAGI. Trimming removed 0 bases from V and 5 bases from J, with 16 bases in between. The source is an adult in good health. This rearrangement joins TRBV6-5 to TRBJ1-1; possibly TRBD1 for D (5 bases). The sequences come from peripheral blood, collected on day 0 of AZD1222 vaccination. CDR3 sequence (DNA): TGTGCCAGCAGTTACTCGCCCCAGCCGAGGGGTACTGAAGCTTTCTTT. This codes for CASSYSPQPRGTEAFF.